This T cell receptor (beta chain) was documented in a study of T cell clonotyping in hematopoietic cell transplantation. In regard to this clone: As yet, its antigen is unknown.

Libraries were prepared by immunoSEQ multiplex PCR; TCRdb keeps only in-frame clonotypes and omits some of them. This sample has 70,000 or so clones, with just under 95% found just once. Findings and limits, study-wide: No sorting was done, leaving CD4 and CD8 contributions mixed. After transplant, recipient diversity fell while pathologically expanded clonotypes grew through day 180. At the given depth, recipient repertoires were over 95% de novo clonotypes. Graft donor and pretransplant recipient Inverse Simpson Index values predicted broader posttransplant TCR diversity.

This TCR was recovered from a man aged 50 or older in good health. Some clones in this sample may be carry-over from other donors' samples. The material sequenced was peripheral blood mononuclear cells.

For the CDR3, the DNA is TGTGCCAGTAGTATAGTAGGGGGCGGCCTGGAAGCTTTCTTT. Protein sequence: CASSIVGGGLEAFF. This chain connects TRBV19 to TRBJ1-1; 7 positions agree with TRBD1. Trimming at V came to 1 base and at J to 8 bases, leaving 7 bases not matched to a gene. CDR3 length: 14 amino acids. Germline V gene data show CDR1 as LNHDA and CDR2 as SQIVND (reference sequence).